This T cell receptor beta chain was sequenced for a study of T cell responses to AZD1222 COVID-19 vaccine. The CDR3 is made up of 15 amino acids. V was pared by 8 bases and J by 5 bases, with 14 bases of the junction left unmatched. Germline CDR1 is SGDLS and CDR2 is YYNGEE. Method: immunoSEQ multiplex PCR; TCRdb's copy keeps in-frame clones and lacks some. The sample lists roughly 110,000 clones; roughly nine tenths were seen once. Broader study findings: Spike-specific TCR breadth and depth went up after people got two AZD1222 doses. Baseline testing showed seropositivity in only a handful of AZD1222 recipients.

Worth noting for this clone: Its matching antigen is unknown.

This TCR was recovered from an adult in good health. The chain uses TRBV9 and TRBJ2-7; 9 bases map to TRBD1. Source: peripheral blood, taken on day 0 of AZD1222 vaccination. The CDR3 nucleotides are TGTGCCAGTCTCCACAGGGGGCCTCTCCCTCACGAGCAGTACTTC. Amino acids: CASLHRGPLPHEQYF.